This T cell receptor (beta chain) was found in a study of OX40 agonist ivuxolimab in advanced cancers. Deletions cut 5 bases from V and 11 bases from J, with 18 bases between. Germline V gene lookup returns CDR1 SEHNR and CDR2 FQNEAQ (reference sequence). There are 13 residues in the CDR3. This table comes from immunoSEQ multiplex PCR, and its TCRdb copy is limited to in-frame clones, with some not included. The table has tens of thousands of clones, 70% to 90% seen once; the top ten hold less than 0.75%. The receptor comes from an adult with an advanced solid tumor such as melanoma, head and neck, liver or kidney cancer. The starting material was CD4+ or CD8+ T cells sorted from blood, obtained in a trial of the OX40 agonist ivuxolimab. V is TRBV7-9 and J is TRBJ1-1, with D unclear. The CDR3 sequence: CASSPLGFVLAFF. Here the CDR3 DNA reads TGTGCCAGCAGCCCCTTGGGGTTTGTTTTGGCTTTCTTT.